The T cell receptor (beta chain) under discussion was sequenced for a study of CD8 T cells in Susac syndrome (dated by TCRdb to the late 2010s). With respect to the entire study: Repertoire sequencing was used to test whether CD8+ T cell activation and differentiation in Susac syndrome was antigen driven. Overall study outcomes, separate from this receptor: The study acknowledged that relatively few individuals were included in the TCR sequencing and HLA analysis.

For this clonotype: Its antigen has not been determined. Qualities for individual bases were not recorded, and no much larger clone is one base off.

RNA was extracted using the RNeasy kit, and roughly 0.5 to 1 ug of the RNA was reverse transcribed with random hexamers. TCR beta CDR3 regions were amplified with the immunoSEQ multiplex PCR assay covering 54 Vbeta and 13 Jbeta segments. PCR amplification bias was corrected by using a synthetic template baseline for primer optimization and computational correction. The authors' analysis ran thus. Only productive sequences were kept, with reads annotated to V, D and J genes according to IMGT and analyzed in immunoSEQ Analyzer. Clonality was computed as one minus Shannon entropy normalized by log2 of the number of productive unique sequences. For each patient and control, public and private clones were evaluated among the 100 most prevalent clones. Susac-specific clones were defined as absent from healthy and MS cohorts, over a thousand published viral clones and other ImmuneACCESS disease sequences. Using fastp at Q25 and MiXCR, TCRdb reprocessed the public reads and kept productive beta chains. Each CDR3 protein gets just one entry, which takes the most common genes and DNA from the rows behind it. These V and J calls originate from TCRdb's pipeline instead of the authors' own analysis. This sample lists fewer than 350,000 distinct CDR3 sequences; about 91% were detected once. The ten biggest clones cover more than 0.06% of the sample.

Via the germline V gene, CDR1 is SGHRS and CDR2 YFSETQ. V loses 0 bases at its end and J loses 0 bases; junction bases beyond the gene matches: 8. The CDR3 measures 18 amino acids from cysteine to phenylalanine. Only the CDR3 region is kept as DNA, spanning 54 bases read in frame from base 1. Peripheral blood CD8+ and CD4+ T cells from healthy donors, Susac syndrome patients and multiple sclerosis patients were profiled using high-throughput TCR beta sequencing. The multiple sclerosis controls were treatment-naive patients whose relapsing-remitting disease, either stable or active, fulfilled the revised McDonald criteria. Bulk CD8+ and CD4+ T cells were purified by magnetic negative isolation, whereas CD8+ TEMRA cells were enriched by FACS. Blood was drawn into EDTA tubes, processed within 24 hours, and PBMCs were isolated by density gradient centrifugation. PBMCs intended for TCR sequencing were cryopreserved in liquid nitrogen and thawed later in a water bath at 37 degrees C. Purity of sorted or isolated CD4+, CD8+ and CD8+ TEMRA cells was at least 90%.

The sequence was obtained from a human donor with multiple sclerosis. The V and J segments used are TRBV5-1 and TRBJ1-1; TRBD1 agrees with 10 junctional bases. What was sequenced was CD4+ T cells from PBMCs. The DNA reads as follows: TGCGCCAGCAGCTTGGGAGCGGGACAGGGGCGAATGAACACTGAAGCTTTCTTT. The encoded protein is CASSLGAGQGRMNTEAFF.